A single sample gave rise to the 15 T cell receptor beta chains below, sequenced in a study of response to subunit inactivated influenza vaccine. TCRdb used MiXCR to reprocess the RT-PCR reads, holding one entry per CDR3 protein. Altogether approximately 290,000 distinct CDR3 sequences are present, 20% to 25% being singletons, with the ten largest covering about 9.3%. The source material was PBMCs from blood, sampled less than 22 months after vaccination. The receptors originated from a man between 50 and 75 years old who received an inactivated influenza vaccine.

This clonotype was detected only a few times. The chain employs TRBV7-7 and TRBJ2-3; D call uncertain. With 1 base removed from V and 9 bases from J, the gap between germline ends came to 11 bases. Per the germline V gene, CDR1 is SSHAT and CDR2 is FNYEAQ (reference sequence). This CDR3 comprises 13 residues. CDR3 DNA: TGTGCCAGCAGCTTAGGTGGCCCAGGAACGCAGTATTTT. It is translated as CASSLGGPGTQYF.

A few counts support this clonotype. The chain carries TRBV4-3 and TRBJ1-3, with D uncertain. Germline lookup yields CDR1 LGHNA and CDR2 YSLEER. The V and J ends lost 1 base and 1 base respectively, with 8 bases between them. This CDR3 spans 15 amino acids. In DNA, the CDR3 is TGCGCCAGCAGCCAAGTGGTAGGATCTGGAAACACCATATATTTT. Translated, it gives CASSQVVGSGNTIYF.

This clonotype was counted only a few times. The J gene is TRBJ1-1, the V gene TRBV6-5; D uncertain. The germline CDR1 and CDR2 sequences are MNHEY and SVGAGI. Trimming shortened V by 0 bases and J by 4 bases, and 9 bases separated the two germline ends. The CDR3 covers 14 residues. CDR3 in DNA: TGTGCCAGCAGTTACTCAGAAGGCGGCACTGAAGCTTTCTTT. It translates to CASSYSEGGTEAFF.

This clonotype was recorded at least ten times. V usage is TRBV5-1 and J usage is TRBJ1-6; TRBD1 matches 8 bases. Unmatched junction bases numbered 6, after V lost 4 bases and J lost 6 bases. This CDR3 has 15 residues. The germline gives CDR1 SGHRS, CDR2 YFSETQ. The CDR3 region has the DNA TGCGCCAGCAGCGAAAAGGGACAGGCTAATTCACCCCTCCACTTT. Protein: CASSEKGQANSPLHF.

The CDR3 DNA reads as TGTGCCAGCAGTTTTCTTCTAGCTAACTATGGCTACACCTTC. It specifies CASSFLLANYGYTF. This chain uses TRBV12-3 or TRBV12-4 with TRBJ1-2; no reliable D call. Trimming shortened V by 3 bases and J by 0 bases, and 8 bases separated the two germline ends. The CDR3 has 14 amino acids.

This clonotype was detected many times. The chain links TRBV28 to TRBJ1-2; D gene unclear. The V end lost 3 bases, the J end lost 6 bases, and 17 bases lay between the germline ends. Germline values: CDR1 MDHEN, CDR2 SYDVKM. The CDR3 length is 15 residues. The CDR3 bases are TGTGCCAGCAGTTTCTCAATTTACACTATCGATGGCTACACCTTC. As protein: CASSFSIYTIDGYTF.

The chain has TRBV15 and TRBJ2-7, with 10 bases fitting TRBD2. The CDR3 covers 15 residues. The V gene's germline CDR1 is LNHNV and CDR2 YYDKDF (reference sequence). J was trimmed by 3 bases and V by 0 bases; bases with no gene match: 2. CDR3 nucleotides: TGTGCCACCAGCAGAGAACCTAGCGGGAGCTACGAGCAGTACTTC. As protein: CATSREPSGSYEQYF.

The gene calls are TRBV19 and TRBJ1-4; tentative D call: TRBD1 (6 bases). This CDR3 has 12 amino acids. The germline gives CDR1 LNHDA, CDR2 SQIVND (reference sequence). Deletions cut 6 bases from V and 8 bases from J, with 10 bases between. In DNA, the CDR3 is TGTGCCAGTAGAAGGGGGTCAGAAAAACTGTTTTTT. It encodes CASRRGSEKLFF.

This chain connects TRBV29-1 to TRBJ1-6; TRBD1 is a possible D gene (5 bases). Germline-derived CDR1 and CDR2 are SQVTM and ANQGSEA. The CDR3 has 13 amino acids. The V gene lost 1 base and the J gene lost 5 bases, with 6 bases spanning the gap. For the CDR3, the DNA is TGCAGCGTTGAAGTGGGGGATAATTCACCCCTCCACTTT. Translation: CSVEVGDNSPLHF.

CDR3 residues: CASSPPTSGGAFQETQYF. DNA of the CDR3: TGCGCCAGCAGCCCGCCGACTAGCGGGGGCGCGTTCCAAGAGACCCAGTACTTC. V gene TRBV5-1 combines with J gene TRBJ2-5; 12 nucleotides agree with TRBD2. CDR1 and CDR2 from the germline V gene are SGHRS and YFSETQ. Germline trimming cut 4 bases from V and 1 base from J; bases unmatched to any gene: 11. The CDR3 sequence is 18 residues long.

The chain couples TRBV5-1 to TRBJ1-1, with TRBD1 matching over 9 bases. The CDR3 runs to 16 residues. Germline V CDR1 and CDR2: SGHRS, YFSETQ. After removal of 4 bases from V and 0 bases from J, the junction contained 7 bases not matched to a gene. For the CDR3, the DNA is TGCGCCAGCAGCCCGGGGACAGGGAAGATGAACACTGAAGCTTTCTTT. Protein: CASSPGTGKMNTEAFF.

V usage is TRBV10-3 and J usage is TRBJ2-1, with 8 bases identical to TRBD1. The germline V gene has CDR1 ENHRY and CDR2 SYGVKD. The V segment lost 0 bases and the J segment 1 base; nucleotides outside the gene matches: 2. The CDR3 sequence is 16 residues long. The chain's CDR3 is CAISESWTGSYNEQFF. CDR3 DNA sequence: TGTGCCATCAGTGAGTCGTGGACAGGGTCCTACAATGAGCAGTTCTTC.

This clonotype has ten or more counts. V gene TRBV12-3 or TRBV12-4 combines with J gene TRBJ1-2; D perhaps matches TRBD1 (5 bases). V was clipped by 6 bases and J by 2 bases, with 13 bases between them. The CDR3 is 14 amino acids. CDR3 bases: TGTGCCAGCAGCGCCGGGGGGAGGAACTATGGCTACACCTTC. Protein sequence: CASSAGGRNYGYTF.

This clonotype turned up a few times. The chain combines TRBV6-2 or TRBV6-3 with TRBJ1-1; D perhaps matches TRBD1 (6 bases). This CDR3 comprises 15 residues. The germline V and J ends were trimmed by 8 bases and 0 bases, with 16 bases remaining between them. Per germline, CDR1 MNHEY and CDR2 SVGEGT. The CDR3 DNA reads as TGTGCCAGCCAAACTGACAGGCCCATGAACACTGAAGCTTTCTTT. Its protein is CASQTDRPMNTEAFF.

This clonotype occurred a few times. The CDR3 sequence is CASSLEGPRETQYF. The CDR3 nucleotides read TGTGCCAGCAGCTTAGAGGGGCCGAGGGAGACCCAGTACTTC. This chain connects TRBV7-9 to TRBJ2-5; D might be TRBD1 (5 bases). CDR3 length equals 14 residues. Looked up from germline, CDR1 is SEHNR and CDR2 is FQNEAQ (reference sequence). The V end lost 1 base, the J end lost 5 bases, and 11 bases lay between the germline ends.